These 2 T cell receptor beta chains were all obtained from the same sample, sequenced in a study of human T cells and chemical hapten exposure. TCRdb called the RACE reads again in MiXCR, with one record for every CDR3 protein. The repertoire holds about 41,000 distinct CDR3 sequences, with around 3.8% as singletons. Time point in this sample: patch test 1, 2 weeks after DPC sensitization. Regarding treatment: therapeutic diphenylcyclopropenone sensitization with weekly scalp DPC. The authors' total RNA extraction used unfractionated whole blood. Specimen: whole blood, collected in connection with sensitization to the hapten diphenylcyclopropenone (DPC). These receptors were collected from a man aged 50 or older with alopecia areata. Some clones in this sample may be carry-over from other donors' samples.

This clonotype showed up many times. The CDR3 here is CATSRVPGVADTQYF. The DNA of the CDR3 is TGTGCCACCAGCAGAGTCCCGGGGGTGGCAGATACGCAGTATTTT. The chain employs TRBV15 and TRBJ2-3, with D maybe TRBD2 (6 bases). The CDR3 length is 15 residues. Trimming pared 1 base from V and 4 bases from J, leaving 12 bases between. In germline, CDR1 is LNHNV, CDR2 YYDKDF (reference sequence).

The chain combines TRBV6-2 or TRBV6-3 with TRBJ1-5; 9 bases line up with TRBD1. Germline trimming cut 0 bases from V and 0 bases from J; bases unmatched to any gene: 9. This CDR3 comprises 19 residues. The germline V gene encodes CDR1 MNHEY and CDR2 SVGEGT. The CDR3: CASSYSMDRGGYSNQPQHF. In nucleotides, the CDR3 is TGTGCCAGCAGTTACTCGATGGACAGGGGCGGATATAGCAATCAGCCCCAGCATTTT.